The present T cell receptor (beta chain) was sequenced within a study of CD8 T cells in Susac syndrome (dated 2019 in TCRdb). Study-level background: Whether CD8+ T cell activation and differentiation in Susac syndrome was antigen driven was tested using repertoire sequencing. The study compared CD8+ T cell repertoire clonality among roughly eleven healthy donors, around 14 Susac syndrome patients and fewer than 19 multiple sclerosis patients. The investigation overall reported the following: The study acknowledged that relatively few individuals were included in the TCR sequencing and HLA analysis.

CDR1 SNHLY and CDR2 FYNNEI were looked up in the germline V gene. Its CDR3 holds 13 amino acids, cysteine through phenylalanine. Solely the CDR3 DNA is kept, with 39 bases framed from the first base. From V the trimming removes 11 bases and from J it removes 10 bases, while the gene matches leave 10 bases of the junction unaccounted for. High-throughput TCR beta sequencing profiled peripheral blood CD8+ and CD4+ T cells from healthy donors, Susac syndrome patients and multiple sclerosis patients. Treatment-naive patients with stable or active relapsing-remitting disease fulfilling revised McDonald criteria were used as multiple sclerosis controls. CD8+ TEMRA cells were enriched by FACS, while bulk CD8+ and CD4+ T cells were purified by magnetic negative isolation. Blood was drawn into EDTA tubes, processed within 24 hours, and PBMCs were isolated by density gradient centrifugation. PBMCs intended for TCR sequencing were cryopreserved in liquid nitrogen and were subsequently thawed in a 37 degrees C water bath. Purity of sorted or isolated CD4+, CD8+ and CD8+ TEMRA cells was at least 90%.

On this clonotype itself: Its cognate antigen has yet to be identified. It has no much larger one-base neighbor in the sample; base qualities were not kept.

RNA was extracted using the RNeasy kit, and about 0.5 to 1 microgram was reverse transcribed with random hexamers. The immunoSEQ multiplex PCR assay, which covers 54 Vbeta and 13 Jbeta segments, was used to amplify TCR beta CDR3 regions. Bias from PCR amplification was corrected by using a synthetic template baseline for primer optimization and for computational correction. The source study handled its data this way. Reads were annotated to V, D and J genes according to IMGT and were analyzed with immunoSEQ Analyzer, with only productive sequences retained. Clonality was computed as one minus Shannon entropy normalized by log2 of the number of productive unique sequences. Public and private clones were assessed among the 100 most prevalent clones of each patient and control. Clones were defined as Susac-specific when absent from the healthy and MS cohorts, from approximately 970 published viral clones and from other ImmuneACCESS disease sequences. Using fastp at Q25 and MiXCR, TCRdb reprocessed the public reads and kept productive beta chains. Rows are unified per CDR3 protein, each entry keeping the most common DNA and genes. The V and J calls follow TCRdb's processing rather than the paper's. Here the sample has some 450,000 distinct CDR3 sequences; approximately 85% occur a single time. Of the sample, 0.09% to 0.15% falls within the top ten clones.

The rearrangement combines TRBV2 with TRBJ1-6, with 8 middle bases fitting TRBD1. Sequenced sample: CD8+ T cells from PBMCs. The receptor was isolated from a human donor with multiple sclerosis. In nucleotides, the sequence is TGTGCCGGATCCGACAGGGGATACTCACCCCTCCACTTT. It is translated as CAGSDRGYSPLHF.